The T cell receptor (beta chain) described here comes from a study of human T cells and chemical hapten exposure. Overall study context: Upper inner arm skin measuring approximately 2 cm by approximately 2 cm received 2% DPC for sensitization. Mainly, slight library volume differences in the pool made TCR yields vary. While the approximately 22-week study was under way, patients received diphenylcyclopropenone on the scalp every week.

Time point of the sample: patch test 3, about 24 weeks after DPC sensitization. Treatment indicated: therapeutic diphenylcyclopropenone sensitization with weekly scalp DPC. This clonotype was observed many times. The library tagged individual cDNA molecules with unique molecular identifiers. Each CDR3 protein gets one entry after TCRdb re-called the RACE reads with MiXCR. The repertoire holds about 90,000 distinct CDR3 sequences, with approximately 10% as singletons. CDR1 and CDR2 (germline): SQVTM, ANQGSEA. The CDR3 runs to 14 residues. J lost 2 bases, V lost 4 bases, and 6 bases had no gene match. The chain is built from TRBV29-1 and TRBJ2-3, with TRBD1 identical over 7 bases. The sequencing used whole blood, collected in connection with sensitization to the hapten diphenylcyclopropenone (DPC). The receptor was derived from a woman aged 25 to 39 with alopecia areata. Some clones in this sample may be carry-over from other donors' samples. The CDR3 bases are TGCAGCGTTGTACAGGGGACCTTCACAGATACGCAGTATTTT. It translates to CSVVQGTFTDTQYF.